This TCR beta chain appears in the sequencing data of a study of tumour-infiltrating T cells in Burkitt lymphoma. Study background: Patients covered every epidemiological subtype of Burkitt lymphoma.

This clone was picked up a small number of times. The antigen remains undetermined. Profiled with immunoSEQ multiplex PCR; TCRdb holds only in-frame clones, not every one. Seen here are 3,300 or so clones, roughly 13% observed once, and the top ten hold about 7.7%. This CDR3 region has 14 residues. V lost 3 bases to trimming and J lost 7 bases, with 10 bases between them. CDR1 and CDR2 from the germline V gene are SNHLY and FYNNEI. General study results and limits: Several public clonotypes recurred in numerous Burkitt lymphoma patients.

V usage is TRBV2 and J usage is TRBJ1-6; D call uncertain. Sequencing used tumor tissue. This TCR was recovered from a human donor with Burkitt lymphoma. The CDR3 coding sequence is TGTGCCAGCAGTGACGCGGGGAGCAATTCACCCCTCCACTTT. Its translation: CASSDAGSNSPLHF.